This T cell receptor beta chain was retrieved from a study of identical twins. MiXCR was run by TCRdb on the 5' RACE reads, yielding one entry per CDR3 protein. This sample has 450,000 to 500,000 distinct CDR3 sequences, with around 15% found just once. This clonotype was seen a handful of times. The ends lost 4 bases at V and 3 bases at J; junction bases unmatched: 6. This CDR3 spans 15 amino acids. The germline V gene encodes CDR1 SGHAT and CDR2 FQNNGV. These data were also filed under a second study, of yellow fever vaccine responses in identical twins.

Sequencing was done on a sample of CD4+ T cells sorted from blood. This chain links TRBV11-2 with TRBJ2-7; 10 positions agree with TRBD1. The sequence derives from a woman aged 18-35 years in good health. As DNA, the CDR3 is TGTGCCAGCAGCTGGGGACAGGGGAGGGGCTACGAGCAGTACTTC. Protein product: CASSWGQGRGYEQYF.